These 9 T cell receptor beta chains were all obtained from the same sample, sequenced in a study of T cell responses to AZD1222 COVID-19 vaccine. Method: immunoSEQ multiplex PCR; TCRdb's copy keeps in-frame clones and lacks some. This sample yields fewer than 90,000 clones, of which about nine tenths are seen a single time; over 20% belongs to the top ten. The source was peripheral blood, collected on day 0 of AZD1222 vaccination. These receptors were obtained from an adult in good health.

As to this clone: An end of the junction differs from the germline gene, which may be a read error. V gene TRBV5-1 combines with J gene TRBJ2-5; 9 bases are shared with TRBD2. The CDR3 is 13 residues long. CDR1 is SGHRS and CDR2 is YFSETQ in the germline V gene. The CDR3, as DNA: TGCGCCAGCACCTTGGATAGCGGGGGACCACCGTACTTC. This translates into CASTLDSGGPPYF.

This clone has just a few counts. The chain recombines TRBV29-1 with TRBJ2-1, with unresolved D. V lost 4 bases to trimming and J lost 9 bases, with 7 bases between them. CDR1 and CDR2 from the germline V gene are SQVTM and ANQGSEA. The CDR3 loop spans 10 amino acids. CDR3 residues: CSVVSGEQFF. In DNA, the CDR3 is TGCAGCGTTGTTAGTGGTGAGCAGTTCTTC.

The J gene is TRBJ1-6, the V gene TRBV25-1; D perhaps matches TRBD1 (5 bases). This CDR3 has 17 residues. Trimming cost V 1 base and J 2 bases, with 12 bases left between them. CDR1 and CDR2 (germline): MGHDK, SYGVNS. The CDR3 bases are TGTGCCAGCAGTGAATGGGCACGGGGCACCTATAATTCACCCCTCCACTTT. Amino acid sequence: CASSEWARGTYNSPLHF.

The chain carries TRBV6-2 or TRBV6-3 and TRBJ1-2; D call uncertain. The V gene lost 5 bases and the J gene lost 4 bases, with 14 bases spanning the gap. CDR1 and CDR2 from the germline V gene are MNHEY and SVGEGT. The CDR3 loop spans 14 amino acids. This CDR3 reads CASSNHHGSYGYTF. The CDR3, as DNA: TGTGCCAGCAGTAACCATCACGGATCCTATGGCTACACCTTC.

The chain combines TRBV5-1 with TRBJ1-4, with D possibly being TRBD1 (6 bases). Per germline, CDR1 SGHRS and CDR2 YFSETQ. This CDR3 comprises 16 residues. The ends were cut back, 6 bases at V and 7 bases at J, with 22 bases in the middle. The CDR3 nucleotides are TGCGCCAGCAACCGAGAGGGGGTCGAGATTGGTGAAAAACTGTTTTTT. Translated: CASNREGVEIGEKLFF.

This clone appeared once. V is TRBV29-1 and J is TRBJ1-1, with a possible D match to TRBD1 (5 bases). The CDR3 has 17 amino acids. V gave up 1 base and J gave up 4 bases, with 22 bases separating them. Germline V CDR1 and CDR2: SQVTM, ANQGSEA. CDR3 residues: CSVEGGVGRRSSTEAFF. The CDR3 coding sequence is TGCAGCGTTGAAGGCGGGGTGGGACGCCGGAGTAGCACTGAAGCTTTCTTT.

Only a few counts were recorded for this clone. The chain has TRBV19 and TRBJ2-3, with D possibly being TRBD2 (5 bases). Looked up from germline, CDR1 is LNHDA and CDR2 is SQIVND (reference sequence). CDR3 length: 15 residues. V was pared by 3 bases and J by 0 bases, with 10 bases between. This CDR3 is CASSMGSPSTDTQYF. The CDR3, as DNA: TGTGCCAGTAGTATGGGGAGTCCTAGCACAGATACGCAGTATTTT.

The chain recombines TRBV28 with TRBJ1-1, with D possibly being TRBD1 (6 bases). The CDR3 has 14 residues. The V end lost 4 bases, the J end lost 0 bases, and 9 bases lay between the germline ends. The germline CDR1 and CDR2 sequences are MDHEN and SYDVKM. The CDR3: CASSSGQLNTEAFF. The DNA of the CDR3 is TGTGCCAGCAGTTCCGGACAGCTGAACACTGAAGCTTTCTTT.

The genes are TRBV30 and TRBJ2-1; D ambiguous. CDR3 length: 13 residues. Trimming shortened V by 3 bases and J by 0 bases, and 6 bases separated the two germline ends. Germline CDR1 reads GTSNPN; CDR2 reads SVGIG (reference sequence). The CDR3 DNA follows: TGTGCCTGGAGCGACGGCTCCTACAATGAGCAGTTCTTC. This codes for CAWSDGSYNEQFF.